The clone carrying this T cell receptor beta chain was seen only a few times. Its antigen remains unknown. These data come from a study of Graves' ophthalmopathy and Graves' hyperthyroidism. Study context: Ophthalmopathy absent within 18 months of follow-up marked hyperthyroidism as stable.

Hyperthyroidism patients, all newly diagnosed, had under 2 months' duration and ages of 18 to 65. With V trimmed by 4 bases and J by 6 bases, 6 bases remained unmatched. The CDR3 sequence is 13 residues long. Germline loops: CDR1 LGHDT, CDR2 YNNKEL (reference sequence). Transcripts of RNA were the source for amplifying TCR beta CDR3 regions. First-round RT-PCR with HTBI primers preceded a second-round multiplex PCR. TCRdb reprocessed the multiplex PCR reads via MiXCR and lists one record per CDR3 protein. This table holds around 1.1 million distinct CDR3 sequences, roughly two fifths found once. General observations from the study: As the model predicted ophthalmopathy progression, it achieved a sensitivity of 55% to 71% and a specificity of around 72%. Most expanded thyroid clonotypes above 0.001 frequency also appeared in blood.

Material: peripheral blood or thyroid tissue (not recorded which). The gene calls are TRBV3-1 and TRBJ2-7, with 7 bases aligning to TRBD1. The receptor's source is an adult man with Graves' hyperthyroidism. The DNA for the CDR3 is TGTGCCAGCAGCCCGACAGGGATGAGCGAGCAGTACTTC. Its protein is CASSPTGMSEQYF.